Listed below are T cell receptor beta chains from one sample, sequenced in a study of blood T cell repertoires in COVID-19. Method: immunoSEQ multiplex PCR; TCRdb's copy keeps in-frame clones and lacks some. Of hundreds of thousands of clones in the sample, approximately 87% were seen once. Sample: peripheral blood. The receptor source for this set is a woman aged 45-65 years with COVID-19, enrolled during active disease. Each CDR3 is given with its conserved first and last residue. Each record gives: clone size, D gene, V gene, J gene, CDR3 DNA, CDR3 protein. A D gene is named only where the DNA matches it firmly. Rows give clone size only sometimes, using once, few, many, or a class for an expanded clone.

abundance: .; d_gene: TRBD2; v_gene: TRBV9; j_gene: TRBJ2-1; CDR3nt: TGTGCCAGCAGCGTAGGAAGGGCGGGAGGGCCGCACAATGAGCAGTTCTTC; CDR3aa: CASSVGRAGGPHNEQFF
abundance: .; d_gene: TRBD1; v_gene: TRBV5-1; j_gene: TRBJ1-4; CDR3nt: TGCGCCAGCAGCCGGAACGGGGACAGGGCTGGGAAACTGTTTTTT; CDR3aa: CASSRNGDRAGKLFF
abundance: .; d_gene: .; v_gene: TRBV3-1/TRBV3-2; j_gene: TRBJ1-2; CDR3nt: TGTGCCAGCAGCCAAGGGGGCCTTAACTATGGCTACACCTTC; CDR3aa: CASSQGGLNYGYTF
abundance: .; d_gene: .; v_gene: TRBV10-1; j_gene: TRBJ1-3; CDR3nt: TGCGCTCTCACACAGGGTTCGGGAAACACCATATATTTT; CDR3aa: CALTQGSGNTIYF
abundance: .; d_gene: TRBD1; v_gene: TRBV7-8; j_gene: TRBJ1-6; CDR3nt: TGTGCCAGCAGCATGACAGGGGACAATTCACCCCTCCACTTT; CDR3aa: CASSMTGDNSPLHF
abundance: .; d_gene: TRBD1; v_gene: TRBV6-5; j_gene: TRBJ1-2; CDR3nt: TGTGCCAGCAATCTGGCCAGGGGGACCTATGGCTACACCTTC; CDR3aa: CASNLARGTYGYTF
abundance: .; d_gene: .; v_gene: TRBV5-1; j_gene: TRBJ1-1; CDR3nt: TGCGCCAGCAGCTTGGTGCAGGCTGGAAACACTGAAGCTTTCTTT; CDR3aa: CASSLVQAGNTEAFF
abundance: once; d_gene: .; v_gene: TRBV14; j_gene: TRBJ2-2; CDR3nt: TGTGCCAGCAGCCAAGTGTTAGTCACCGGGGAGCTGTTTTTT; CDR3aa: CASSQVLVTGELFF
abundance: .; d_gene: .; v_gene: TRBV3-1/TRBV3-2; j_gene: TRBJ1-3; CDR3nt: TGTGCCAGCAGCCAAGCAGTAAAAGTGATTAACACCATATATTTT; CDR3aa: CASSQAVKVINTIYF
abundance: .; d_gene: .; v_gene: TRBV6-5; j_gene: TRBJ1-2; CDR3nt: TGTGCCAGCAGTTACCGCAGAGGTAACTATGGCTACACCTTC; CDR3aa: CASSYRRGNYGYTF
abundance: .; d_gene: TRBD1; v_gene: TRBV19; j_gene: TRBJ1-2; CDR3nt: TGTGCCAGTGCTACAGGGGGTGGCGGCTATGGCTACACCTTC; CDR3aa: CASATGGGGYGYTF
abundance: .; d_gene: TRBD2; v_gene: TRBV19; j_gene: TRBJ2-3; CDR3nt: TGTGCCAGTAGTAGCCCCTTAATAGCGGGAGGATTCACAGATACGCAGTATTTT; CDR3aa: CASSSPLIAGGFTDTQYF
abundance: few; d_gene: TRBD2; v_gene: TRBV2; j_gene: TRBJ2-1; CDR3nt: TGTGCCAGCAGGGCGCGGACTAGCGGGGGGTACAATGAGCAGTTCTTC; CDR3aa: CASRARTSGGYNEQFF
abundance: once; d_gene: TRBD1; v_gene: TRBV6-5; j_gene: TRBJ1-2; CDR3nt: TGTGCCAGCAGTTACTCGGGACAGGGGGTCTATGGCTACACCTTC; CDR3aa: CASSYSGQGVYGYTF
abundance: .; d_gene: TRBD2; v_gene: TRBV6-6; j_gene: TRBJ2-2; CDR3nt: TGTGCCAGCAGTCGCGAACCGGGACTAGCGGGAGGGAACACCGGGGAGCTGTTTTTT; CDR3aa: CASSREPGLAGGNTGELFF
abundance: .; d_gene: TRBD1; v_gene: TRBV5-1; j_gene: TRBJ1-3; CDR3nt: TGCGCCAGCAGCCCCGGGACAGGGGGAAACACCATATATTTT; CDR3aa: CASSPGTGGNTIYF
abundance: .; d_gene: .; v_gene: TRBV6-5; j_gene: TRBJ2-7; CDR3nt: TGTGCCAGCAGGGCCCCCCAGGGGGGCTACGAGCAGTACTTC; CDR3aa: CASRAPQGGYEQYF
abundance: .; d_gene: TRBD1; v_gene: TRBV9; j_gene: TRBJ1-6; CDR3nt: TGTGCCAGCAGCTTGGACAGGGGACGTTCACCCCTCCACTTT; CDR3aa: CASSLDRGRSPLHF
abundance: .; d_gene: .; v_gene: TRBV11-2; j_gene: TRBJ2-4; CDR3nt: TGTGCCAGCAGCTTAAACAGGAAAAACATTCAGTACTTC; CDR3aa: CASSLNRKNIQYF
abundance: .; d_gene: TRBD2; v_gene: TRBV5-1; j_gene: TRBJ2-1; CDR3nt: TGCGCCAGCAGCCTTCTAGCGGGAGGAATCAATGAGCAGTTCTTC; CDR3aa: CASSLLAGGINEQFF
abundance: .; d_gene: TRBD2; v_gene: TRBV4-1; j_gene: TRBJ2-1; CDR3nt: TGCGCCAGCAGCCAAGATCCGGGAGGGGCCTACAATGAGCAGTTCTTC; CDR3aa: CASSQDPGGAYNEQFF
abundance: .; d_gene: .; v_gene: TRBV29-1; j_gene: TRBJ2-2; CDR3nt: TGCAGCGTTCTTCCAGCGGCGATCACCGGGGAGCTGTTTTTT; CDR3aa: CSVLPAAITGELFF
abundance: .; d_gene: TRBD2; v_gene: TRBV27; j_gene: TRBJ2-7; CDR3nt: TGTGCCAGCAGTTTGGGGGGGCCTAGCGGGAGCTACGAGCAGTACTTC; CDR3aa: CASSLGGPSGSYEQYF
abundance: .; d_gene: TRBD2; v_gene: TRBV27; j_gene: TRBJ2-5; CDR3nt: TGTGCCAGCAGTCGTACACTAGCGGAAGAGACCCAGTACTTC; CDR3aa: CASSRTLAEETQYF
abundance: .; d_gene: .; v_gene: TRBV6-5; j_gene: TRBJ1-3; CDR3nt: TGTGCCAGCACTCGGGACATTGGAAACACCATATATTTT; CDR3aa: CASTRDIGNTIYF
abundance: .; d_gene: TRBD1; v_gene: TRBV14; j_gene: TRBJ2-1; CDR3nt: TGTGCCAGCAATCTACAGGGGATTTACAATGAGCAGTTCTTC; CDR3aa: CASNLQGIYNEQFF
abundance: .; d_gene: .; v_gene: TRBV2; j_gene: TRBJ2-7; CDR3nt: TGTGCCAGCAGCCTAAATCTCTACTACGAGCAGTACTTC; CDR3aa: CASSLNLYYEQYF
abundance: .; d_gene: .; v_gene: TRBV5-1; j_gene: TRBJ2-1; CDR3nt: TGCGCCAGCAGCGTTTCTGGACTATCCGGTTACAATGAGCAGTTCTTC; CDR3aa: CASSVSGLSGYNEQFF
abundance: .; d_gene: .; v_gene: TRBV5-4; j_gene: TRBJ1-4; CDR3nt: TGTGCCAGCAGCTTGGGGGGGGCAACTAATGAAAAACTGTTTTTT; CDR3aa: CASSLGGATNEKLFF
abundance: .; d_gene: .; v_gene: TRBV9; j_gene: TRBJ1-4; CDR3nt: TGTGCCAGCAGCGTAGCGGGCAGGGGAGGGGAAAAACTGTTTTTT; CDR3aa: CASSVAGRGGEKLFF
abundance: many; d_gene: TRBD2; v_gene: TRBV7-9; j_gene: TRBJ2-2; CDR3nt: TGTGCCAGCAGCCTAAGGGGACTAGCGGGAGTCACCGGGGAGCTGTTTTTT; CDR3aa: CASSLRGLAGVTGELFF
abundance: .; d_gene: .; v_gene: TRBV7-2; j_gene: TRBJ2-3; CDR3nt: TGTGCCAGCATCCGAACACGCGTTGGAGACACAGATACGCAGTATTTT; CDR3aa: CASIRTRVGDTDTQYF
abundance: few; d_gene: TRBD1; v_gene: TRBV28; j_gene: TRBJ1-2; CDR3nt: TGTGCCAGCAGTCTGGACAGGGTGGGCTATGGCTACACCTTC; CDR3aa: CASSLDRVGYGYTF
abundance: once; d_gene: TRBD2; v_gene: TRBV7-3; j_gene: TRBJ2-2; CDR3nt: TGTGCCAGCAGTTCTTTCGGGACTAGTGGGATCAGAAGGCTGTTTTTT; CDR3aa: CASSSFGTSGIRRLFF
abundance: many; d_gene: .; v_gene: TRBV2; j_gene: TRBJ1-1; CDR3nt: TGTGCCAGCAGTGAAGACGGGGGGCCCCCGAGGAAAGCTTTCTTT; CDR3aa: CASSEDGGPPRKAFF
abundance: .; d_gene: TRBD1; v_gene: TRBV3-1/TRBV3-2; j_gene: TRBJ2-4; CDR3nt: TGTGCCAGCAGCCAAGGTCGGACAGGGGGATCGGTTCAGTACTTC; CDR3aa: CASSQGRTGGSVQYF
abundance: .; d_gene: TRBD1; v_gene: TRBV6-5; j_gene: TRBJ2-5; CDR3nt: TGTGCCAGCAGTTACTCGAGGGGGCTGGAAGAGACCCAGTACTTC; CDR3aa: CASSYSRGLEETQYF
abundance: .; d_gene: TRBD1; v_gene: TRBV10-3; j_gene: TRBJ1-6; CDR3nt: TGTGCCATCAGTGAACAGGGGAACGGTTCACCCCTCCACTTT; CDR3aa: CAISEQGNGSPLHF
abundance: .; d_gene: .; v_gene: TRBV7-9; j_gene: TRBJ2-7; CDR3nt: TGTGCCAGCAGCCCGGGTAAGATTGCAGAGCAGTACTTC; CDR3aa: CASSPGKIAEQYF
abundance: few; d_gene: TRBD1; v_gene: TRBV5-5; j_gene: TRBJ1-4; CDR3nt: TGTGCCAGCAGCTTTGGACAGGGTAATGAAAAACTGTTTTTT; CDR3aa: CASSFGQGNEKLFF
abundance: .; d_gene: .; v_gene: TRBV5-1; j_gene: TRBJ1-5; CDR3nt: TGCGCCAGCAGCATCGACAGTGGTCAGCAGCCCCAGCATTTT; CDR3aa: CASSIDSGQQPQHF
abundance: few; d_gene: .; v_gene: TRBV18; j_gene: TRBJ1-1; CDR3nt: TGTGCCAGCTCACCCGCGACAGGGAACACTGAAGCTTTCTTT; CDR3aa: CASSPATGNTEAFF
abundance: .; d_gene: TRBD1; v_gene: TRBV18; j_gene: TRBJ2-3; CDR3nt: TGTGCCAGCTCACTACGGACAGGGGAATCGGATACGCAGTATTTT; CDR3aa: CASSLRTGESDTQYF
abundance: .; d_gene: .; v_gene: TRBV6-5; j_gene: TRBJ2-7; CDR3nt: TGTGCCAGCAGCAACAGGGTCGAGCAGTACTTC; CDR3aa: CASSNRVEQYF
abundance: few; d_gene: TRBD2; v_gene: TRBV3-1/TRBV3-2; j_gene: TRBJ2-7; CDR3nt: TGTGCCAGCAGCCATACTAGCGGTGAATACGAGCAGTACTTC; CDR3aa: CASSHTSGEYEQYF
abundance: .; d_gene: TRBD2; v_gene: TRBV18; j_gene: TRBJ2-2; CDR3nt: TGTGCCAGCTCACCTCCGGGACTAGCGTACACCGGGGAGCTGTTTTTT; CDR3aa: CASSPPGLAYTGELFF
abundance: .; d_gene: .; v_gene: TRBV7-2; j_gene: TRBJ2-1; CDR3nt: TGTGCCAGCAGTCGCAGAGTGGGAGTGAATGAGCAGTTCTTC; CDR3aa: CASSRRVGVNEQFF
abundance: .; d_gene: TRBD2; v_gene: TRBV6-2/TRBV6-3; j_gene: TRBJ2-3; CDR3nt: TGTGCCAGCAGTGGAACTAGCGGGAGGGCAGATACGCAGTATTTT; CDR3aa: CASSGTSGRADTQYF
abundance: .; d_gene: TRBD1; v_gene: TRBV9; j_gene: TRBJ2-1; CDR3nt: TGTGCCAGCAGCGCAAGGGACAGCCGCTACAATGAGCAGTTCTTC; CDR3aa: CASSARDSRYNEQFF
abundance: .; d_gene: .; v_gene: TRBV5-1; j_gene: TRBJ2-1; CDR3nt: TGCGCCAGCAGCTTGTTAAACCGGGACACAAGCGATGAGCAGTTCTTC; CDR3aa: CASSLLNRDTSDEQFF
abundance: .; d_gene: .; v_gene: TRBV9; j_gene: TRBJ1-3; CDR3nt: TGTGCCAGCAGCGTTAGAGACGGGATTAGCACCATATATTTT; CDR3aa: CASSVRDGISTIYF
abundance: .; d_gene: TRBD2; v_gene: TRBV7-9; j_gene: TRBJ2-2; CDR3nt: TGTGCCACCCTCGGACTAGCGGGAGCACCGCACACCGGGGAGCTGTTTTTT; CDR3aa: CATLGLAGAPHTGELFF
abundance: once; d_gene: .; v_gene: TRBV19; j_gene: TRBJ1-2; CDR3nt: TGTGCCAGTAGTATGCAGAACTATGGCTACACCTTC; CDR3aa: CASSMQNYGYTF
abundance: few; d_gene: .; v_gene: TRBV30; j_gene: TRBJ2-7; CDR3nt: TGTGCCTGGAGTCTGACTACCGTTGGGGAGCAGTACTTC; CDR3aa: CAWSLTTVGEQYF
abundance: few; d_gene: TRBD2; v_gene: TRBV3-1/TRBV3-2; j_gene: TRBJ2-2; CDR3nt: TGTGCCAGCAGCCAAGACGCGACTAGCGGGAGGGTGACCGGGGAGCTGTTTTTT; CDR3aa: CASSQDATSGRVTGELFF